These 10 T cell receptor beta chains originate from one sample sequenced in a study of shared T cell receptors in the human thymus. Using immunoSEQ multiplex PCR, the repertoire was profiled, and TCRdb retains in-frame clones only, with some absent. The table shows more than 550,000 clones, with 80% to 90% occurring only once. These sequences were also reported in another study, on human thymus T cells.

Material for sequencing was thymocytes. The receptors were sampled from a girl less than two years old with a congenital heart defect.

The CDR3 DNA sequence: TGTGCCAGCAGCCCGGACACCCGAGGGGCGGGGGGTCACACCGGGGAGCTGTTTTTT. Amino acids: CASSPDTRGAGGHTGELFF. This chain uses TRBV5-4 with TRBJ2-2, with 8 bases lining up with TRBD2. The CDR3 contains 19 residues. Trimming cost V 4 bases and J 3 bases; bases outside gene matches: 17. Germline loops: CDR1 SGHNT, CDR2 YYREEE (reference sequence).

The chain joins TRBV6-6 to TRBJ1-1; perhaps TRBD1 as D (6 bases). From germline, CDR1 is MNHNY and CDR2 SVGAGI (reference sequence). This CDR3 region has 14 residues. V lost 3 bases to trimming and J lost 5 bases, with 13 bases between them. The CDR3 region is CASSYKGGGTEAFF. The CDR3 nucleotides are TGTGCCAGCAGTTATAAGGGGGGAGGGACTGAAGCTTTCTTT.

The chain recombines TRBV7-6 with TRBJ1-3; D is unclear. V was cut by 3 bases and J by 1 base, with 7 bases left in between. The CDR3 is made up of 14 amino acids. Germline values: CDR1 SGHVS, CDR2 FNYEAQ. In DNA form, the CDR3 reads TGTGCCAGCAGCTTGGACTTTTCTGGAAACACCATATATTTT. Its protein is CASSLDFSGNTIYF.

J is TRBJ1-2 and V is TRBV28; TRBD1 might be the D (6 bases). The CDR3 spans 14 residues. V was trimmed by 3 bases and J by 2 bases, leaving 10 bases between them. Germline V gives CDR1 MDHEN, CDR2 SYDVKM. The CDR3 DNA sequence: TGTGCCAGCAGTTTTGGGGGGGCCAACTATGGCTACACCTTC. Translating it yields CASSFGGANYGYTF.

This rearrangement joins TRBV2 to TRBJ1-6; 8 nucleotides agree with TRBD1. The CDR3 is 13 residues long. Germline values: CDR1 SNHLY, CDR2 FYNNEI. The V and J ends lost 7 bases and 9 bases, in that order; junction bases with no gene match: 5. CDR3 coding DNA: TGTGCCAGCAAGTCGGACAGGGTTTCACCCCTCCACTTT. Its translation: CASKSDRVSPLHF.

This chain connects TRBV4-3 to TRBJ2-7; no reliable D call. V was pared by 0 bases and J by 3 bases, with 12 bases between. The CDR3 spans 15 residues. CDR1 LGHNA and CDR2 YSLEER come from the germline V gene. The CDR3 DNA sequence: TGCGCCAGCAGCCAAGAGTCCCCAAACAACTACGAGCAGTACTTC. This sequence encodes CASSQESPNNYEQYF.

V and J are TRBV18 and TRBJ1-1, with D tentatively TRBD1 (6 bases). V dropped 1 base and J dropped 1 base, with 13 bases sitting between them. CDR1 and CDR2 from the germline V gene are KGHSH and LQKENI. The CDR3 has 16 amino acids. The CDR3 protein is CASSPRRQEKNTEAFF. The CDR3 nucleotides read TGTGCCAGCTCACCACGCCGACAGGAAAAGAACACTGAAGCTTTCTTT.

The rearrangement uses TRBV5-5 and TRBJ1-5, with a tentative D call TRBD1 (6 bases). The CDR3 contains 17 residues. Trimming took 4 bases from V and 0 from J, leaving 17 bases between them. CDR1 is SGHKS and CDR2 is YYEKEE in the germline V gene (reference sequence). CDR3 sequence: CASSRLTGLSSNQPQHF. In DNA, the CDR3 is TGTGCCAGCAGCCGGCTAACAGGGTTGTCTAGCAATCAGCCCCAGCATTTT.

This clone was seen just once. The V and J genes are TRBV30 and TRBJ1-2; TRBD1 matches 7 bases. This CDR3 spans 17 amino acids. The V gene end was trimmed by 2 bases and the J gene end by 2 bases; junction bases not matched to a gene: 14. The germline gives CDR1 GTSNPN, CDR2 SVGIG (reference sequence). DNA of the CDR3: TGTGCCTGGAGTTTTCTTAACCGGACAGGAACGAACTATGGCTACACCTTC. Amino acid sequence: CAWSFLNRTGTNYGYTF.

This chain joins TRBV5-1 and TRBJ1-1, with D possibly being TRBD1 (5 bases). The CDR3 loop spans 13 amino acids. Per germline, CDR1 SGHRS and CDR2 YFSETQ. Trimming stripped 0 bases from V and 11 bases from J, with 14 bases between. The CDR3 DNA reads as TGCGCCAGCAGCTTGGGCGACAGACCCTCCGCTTTCTTT. It encodes CASSLGDRPSAFF.